This note documents a single TCR beta chain sequence. A much larger clone differs from this one at a single base, so this may be a read error. This sample stems from a study of T cell repertoires in cytomegalovirus infection. Turning to the study itself: Carrying CMV and the relevant HLA type showed in public TCR beta signatures.

TCRdb itself ran the reads through MiXCR, one entry per CDR3 protein. The table has under 300,000 distinct CDR3 sequences, roughly an eighth seen once. The length of the CDR3 is 14 residues. The V gene's germline CDR1 is SGHDN and CDR2 FVKESK. Trimming left V 4 bases short and J 10 bases short, with 19 bases between. This TCR was sampled from a human donor in good health (CMV status not recorded). Some clones in this sample may be carry-over from other donors' samples. V and J are TRBV14 and TRBJ1-2; maybe TRBD1 (5 bases). Sequenced input: PBMCs. The CDR3 protein is CASSLSPGMEFYTF. CDR3 DNA: TGTGCCAGCAGCCTCTCTCCAGGGATGGAGTTCTACACCTTC.